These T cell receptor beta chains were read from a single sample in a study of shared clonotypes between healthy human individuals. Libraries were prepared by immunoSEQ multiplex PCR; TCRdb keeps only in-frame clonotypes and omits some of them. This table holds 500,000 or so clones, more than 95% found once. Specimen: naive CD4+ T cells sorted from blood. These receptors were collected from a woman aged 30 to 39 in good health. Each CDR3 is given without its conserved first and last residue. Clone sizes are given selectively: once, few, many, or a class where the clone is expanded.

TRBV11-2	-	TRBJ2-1	ASSLREGQF
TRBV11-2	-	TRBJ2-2	ASSTIRTDTGELF
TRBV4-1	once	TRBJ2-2	ASSPQRSGVETTGELF
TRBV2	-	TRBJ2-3	ASSPTSAYTDTQY
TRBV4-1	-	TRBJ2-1	ASSRSGGYNEQF
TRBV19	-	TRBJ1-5	ASSIGSTDRNQPQH
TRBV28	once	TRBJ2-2	ASSRTRLRGPGELF
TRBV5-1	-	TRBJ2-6	ASSSILDSGANVLT
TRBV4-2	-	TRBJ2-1	ASSQASAAGEVQF
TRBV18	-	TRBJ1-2	ASSPTAGLGSPYGYT
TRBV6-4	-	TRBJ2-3	ASSANSPSTDTQY
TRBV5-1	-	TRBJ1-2	ASSSRDRALGYT
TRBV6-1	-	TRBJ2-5	ASSWHRDYQETQY
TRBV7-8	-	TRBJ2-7	ASSSPGEAEQY
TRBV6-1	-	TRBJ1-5	ASSEGRGRGSPQH
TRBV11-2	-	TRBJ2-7	ASVRGDSLSYEQY
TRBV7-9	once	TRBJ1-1	ASSSLRGGTEAF
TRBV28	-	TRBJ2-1	ASKSTPGSSYNEQF
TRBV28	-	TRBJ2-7	ASSFYRDYEQY
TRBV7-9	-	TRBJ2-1	ASSFETYRKQIPYNEQF
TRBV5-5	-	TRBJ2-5	ASSLIHQETQY
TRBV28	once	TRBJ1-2	ASTAAGQDHGYT
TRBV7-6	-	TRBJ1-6	ASSRETGSSPLH
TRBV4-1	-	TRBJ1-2	ASSEDPPWVGYGYT
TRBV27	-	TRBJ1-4	ASSFQTGGAEKLF
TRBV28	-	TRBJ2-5	ASSSSGLAGGLETQY
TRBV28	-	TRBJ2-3	ASQVGSLMDTQY
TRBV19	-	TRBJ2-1	ASSGRLVYNEQF
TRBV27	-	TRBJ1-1	ASSSQGFEAF
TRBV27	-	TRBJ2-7	ASSFRLAGGFYEQY
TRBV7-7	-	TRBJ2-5	ASSSRAGLIQETQY
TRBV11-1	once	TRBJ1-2	ASSYGQGVGYT
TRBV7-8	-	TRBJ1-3	ASSLAGRPGLGNTIY
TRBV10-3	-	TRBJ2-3	AISESRDMGTDTQY
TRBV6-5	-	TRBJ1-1	ASSSFGRRGAF
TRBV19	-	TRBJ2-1	ASGGLSSYNEQF
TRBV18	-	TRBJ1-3	ASSPEAGGGGNTIY
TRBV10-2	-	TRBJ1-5	ATTPGQGNQPQH
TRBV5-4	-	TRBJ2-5	ASSLFSSQETQY
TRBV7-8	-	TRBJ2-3	ASSLIRLVRTDTQY
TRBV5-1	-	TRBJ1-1	ASSLSGGANTEAF
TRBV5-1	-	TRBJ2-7	ASNRDRGEKQY
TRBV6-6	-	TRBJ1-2	ASSLRRDTYYGYT
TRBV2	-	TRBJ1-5	ASARLVLPQH
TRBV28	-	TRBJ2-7	ASSFPRDRAYEQY
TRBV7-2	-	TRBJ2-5	ASSAQPPRLAGVETQY
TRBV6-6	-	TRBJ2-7	ASSPTSGSYEQY